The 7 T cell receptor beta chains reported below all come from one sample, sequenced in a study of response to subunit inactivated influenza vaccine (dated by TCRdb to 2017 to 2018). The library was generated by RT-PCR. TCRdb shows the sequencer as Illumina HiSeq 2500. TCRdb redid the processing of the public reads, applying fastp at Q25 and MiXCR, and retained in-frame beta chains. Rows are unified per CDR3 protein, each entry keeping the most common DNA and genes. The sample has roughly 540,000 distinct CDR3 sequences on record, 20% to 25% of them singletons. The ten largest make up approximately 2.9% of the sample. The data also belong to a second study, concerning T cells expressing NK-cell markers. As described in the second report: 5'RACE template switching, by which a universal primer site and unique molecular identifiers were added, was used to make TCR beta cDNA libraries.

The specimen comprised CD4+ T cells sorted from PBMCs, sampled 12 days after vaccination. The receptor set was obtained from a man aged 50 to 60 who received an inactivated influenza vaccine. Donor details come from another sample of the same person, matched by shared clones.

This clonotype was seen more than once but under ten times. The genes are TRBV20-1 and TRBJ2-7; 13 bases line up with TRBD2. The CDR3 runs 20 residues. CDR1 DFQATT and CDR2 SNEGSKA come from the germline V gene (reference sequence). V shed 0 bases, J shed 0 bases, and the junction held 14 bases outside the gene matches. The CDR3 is CSARDHLGGGLAGISYEQYF. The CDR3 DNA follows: TGCAGTGCTAGAGATCACCTGGGAGGGGGACTAGCGGGGATCTCCTACGAGCAGTACTTC.

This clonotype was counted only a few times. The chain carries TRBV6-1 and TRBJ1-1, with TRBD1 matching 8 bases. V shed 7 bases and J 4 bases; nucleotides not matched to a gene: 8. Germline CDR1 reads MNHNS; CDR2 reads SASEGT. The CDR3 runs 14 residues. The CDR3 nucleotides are TGTGCCAGCACCTTGGGACAGGTCCCCACTGAAGCTTTCTTT. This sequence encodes CASTLGQVPTEAFF.

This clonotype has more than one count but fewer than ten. The CDR3 DNA reads TGTGCCAGCAGGGGACTAGCGGGGGGAAGTGAGACCCAGTACTTC. Amino acids: CASRGLAGGSETQYF. V is TRBV12-3 or TRBV12-4 and J is TRBJ2-5; TRBD2 matches at 15 bases. V dropped 6 bases and J dropped 5; count of bases not matched to a gene: 4. The CDR3 is 15 amino acids.

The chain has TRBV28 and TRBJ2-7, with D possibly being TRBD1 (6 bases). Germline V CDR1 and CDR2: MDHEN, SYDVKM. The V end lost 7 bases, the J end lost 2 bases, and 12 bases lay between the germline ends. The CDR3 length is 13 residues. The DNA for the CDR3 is TGTGCCAGCACCGGGACACCTACCTACGAGCAGTACTTC. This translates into CASTGTPTYEQYF.

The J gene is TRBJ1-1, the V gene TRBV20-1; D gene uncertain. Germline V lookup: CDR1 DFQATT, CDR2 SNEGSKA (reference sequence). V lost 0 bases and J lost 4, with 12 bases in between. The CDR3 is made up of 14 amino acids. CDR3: CSARDLGVGTEAFF. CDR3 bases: TGCAGTGCTAGAGACCTCGGGGTTGGCACTGAAGCTTTCTTT.

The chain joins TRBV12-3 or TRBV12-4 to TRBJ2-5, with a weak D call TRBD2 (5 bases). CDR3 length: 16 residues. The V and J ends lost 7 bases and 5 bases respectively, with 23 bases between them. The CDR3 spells CASTTYGSGSGETQYF. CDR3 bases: TGTGCCAGCACCACGTACGGGTCCGGGTCGGGGGAGACCCAGTACTTC.

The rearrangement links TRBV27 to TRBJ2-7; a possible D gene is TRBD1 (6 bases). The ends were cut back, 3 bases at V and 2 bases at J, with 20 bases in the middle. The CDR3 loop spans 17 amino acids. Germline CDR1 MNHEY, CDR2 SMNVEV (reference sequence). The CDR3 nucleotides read TGTGCCAGCAGTTTTCCCAGGGGACATACCTCTCCCTACGAGCAGTACTTC. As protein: CASSFPRGHTSPYEQYF.